A single sample is the source of the 13 T cell receptor beta chains below, sequenced in a study of blood T cells in healthy people across ages. Then a second PCR, running roughly 7 to 11 cycles, was carried out with a sample-barcoded 5' primer and a J-beta primer mix. TCRdb processed the 5' RACE reads anew with MiXCR; each CDR3 protein has one entry. The sample holds 700,000 to 950,000 distinct CDR3 sequences, around 40% seen once. Sequenced input: blood. The receptors come from a woman aged 60-75 years in good health.

V usage is TRBV4-1 and J usage is TRBJ1-6; 7 nucleotides agree with TRBD1. The junction had 6 bases not matched to a gene; V was cut back by 0 bases and J by 10 bases. The germline V gene encodes CDR1 MGHRA and CDR2 YSYEKL. The CDR3 spans 15 residues. The CDR3 is CASSQDGTGDSPLHF. DNA of the CDR3: TGCGCCAGCAGCCAAGATGGAACAGGGGACTCACCCCTCCACTTT.

About this clonotype itself: A much more abundant neighbour one base away suggests this may be a read error. This chain joins TRBV7-3 and TRBJ2-1; 10 bases are shared with TRBD1. The CDR3 is 15 residues long. V shed 5 bases, J shed 9 bases, and the junction held 10 bases outside the gene matches. Germline lookup yields CDR1 SGHTA and CDR2 FQGTGA. CDR3: CASSAGTGALTEQFF. CDR3 bases: TGTGCCAGCAGCGCCGGGACAGGGGCTTTGACTGAGCAGTTCTTC.

The CDR3 DNA is TGTGCCACCAGTGATTCGCCCTACGAGCAGTACTTC. Residues: CATSDSPYEQYF. The chain has TRBV24-1 and TRBJ2-7, with unresolved D. Trimming took off 2 bases at V and 2 bases at J, with 3 bases between the two ends. This CDR3 region has 12 residues. CDR1 is KGHDR, CDR2 SFDVKD, per germline.

About this clonotype: One end of the junction does not line up with germline, which may come from a read error. The chain recombines TRBV4-3 with TRBJ2-5; 7 bases fit TRBD1. CDR1 and CDR2 (germline): LGHNA, YSLEER. The CDR3 consists of 16 residues. CDR3 sequence: CACSQDEGAIGNEQYF. The CDR3 DNA reads TGCGCCTGCAGCCAAGATGAGGGGGCCATTGGCAATGAGCAGTACTTC.

The chain carries TRBV28 and TRBJ2-7; tentatively, D is TRBD1 (6 bases). CDR1 is MDHEN and CDR2 is SYDVKM in the germline V gene. Trimming stripped 3 bases from V and 1 base from J, with 13 bases between. This CDR3 spans 15 amino acids. The CDR3 spells CASSLWAGASYEQYF. In DNA form, the CDR3 reads TGTGCCAGCAGTTTGTGGGCAGGGGCGTCCTACGAGCAGTACTTC.

The chain combines TRBV4-1 with TRBJ2-1; 7 nucleotides line up with TRBD1. Germline V gene sequence: CDR1 MGHRA, CDR2 YSYEKL. Losses at the gene ends were 1 base for V and 6 bases for J; bases not matched to a gene: 3. The CDR3 is 14 residues long. The CDR3 nucleotides are TGCGCCAGCAGCCAAGTGGGACAGACCAATGAGCAGTTCTTC. It is translated as CASSQVGQTNEQFF.

This clonotype was observed a few times. The chain carries TRBV2 and TRBJ2-4; TRBD1 aligns across 11 bases. After removal of 8 bases from V and 2 bases from J, the junction contained 14 bases not matched to a gene. There are 18 residues in the CDR3. Per germline, CDR1 SNHLY and CDR2 FYNNEI. CDR3 amino acids: CASYRDRGSHVSKNIQYF. The CDR3 DNA reads as TGTGCCAGCTATAGGGACAGGGGGTCGCATGTGTCCAAAAACATTCAGTACTTC. Variable domain in full (rest from reference TRBV2 and TRBJ2-4): EPEVTQTPSHQVTQMGQEVILRCVPISNHLYFYWYRQILGQKVEFLVSFYNNEISEKSEIFDDQFSVERPDGSNFTLKIRSTKLEDSAMYFCASYRDRGSHVSKNIQYFGAGTRLSVL.

This chain joins TRBV9 and TRBJ2-5, with 7 nucleotides matching TRBD2. Per the germline V gene, CDR1 is SGDLS and CDR2 is YYNGEE. There are 15 residues in the CDR3. V trimming: 0 bases; J trimming: 1 base; junction bases outside the gene matches: 3. The CDR3: CASSVGERGQETQYF. For the CDR3, the DNA is TGTGCCAGCAGCGTAGGGGAGCGGGGCCAAGAGACCCAGTACTTC. Filled out from reference TRBV9 and TRBJ2-5, the complete variable domain reads DSGVTQTPKHLITATGQRVTLRCSPRSGDLSVYWYQQSLDQGLQFLIQYYNGEERAKGNILERFSAQQFPDLHSELNLSSLELGDSALYFCASSVGERGQETQYFGPGTRLLVL.

The chain couples TRBV3-1 to TRBJ2-1; D unclear. Trimming shortened V by 1 base and J by 2 bases, and 12 bases separated the two germline ends. The germline V gene encodes CDR1 LGHDT and CDR2 YNNKEL (reference sequence). This CDR3 is built from 16 residues. The CDR3 sequence is CASSQVGRRAYNEQFF. Written as DNA, the CDR3 is TGTGCCAGCAGCCAAGTCGGACGGCGAGCCTACAATGAGCAGTTCTTC.

This clonotype was seen only a few times. This chain links TRBV6-6 with TRBJ2-7; D ambiguous. Trimming removed 5 bases at V and 2 bases at J, with 13 bases between. Germline V gene sequence: CDR1 MNHNY, CDR2 SVGAGI (reference sequence). There are 14 residues in the CDR3. CDR3 nucleotides: TGTGCCAGCAGTCCCGTAGGTACCACCTACGAGCAGTACTTC. Translated: CASSPVGTTYEQYF.

This clonotype appeared a single time. The chain links TRBV4-3 to TRBJ2-5, with D possibly matching TRBD2 (6 bases). The J call may be incorrect, as the DNA end agrees better with TRBJ2-7. The CDR3 sequence is 13 residues long. Germline CDR1 and CDR2: LGHNA and YSLEER. Written as DNA, the CDR3 is TGCGCCAGCAGCGATTTATCTAGCGTCGAGCAGTACTTC. This encodes CASSDLSSVEQYF.

This clonotype was detected a few times. This chain joins TRBV10-3 and TRBJ2-7, with 10 nucleotides matching TRBD2. There are 14 residues in the CDR3. The J segment lost 6 bases and the V segment lost 4 bases, leaving 6 bases of the junction unmatched. Germline V lookup: CDR1 ENHRY, CDR2 SYGVKD. CDR3 sequence (DNA): TGTGCCATCAGTGGTTTAGCGGGAGGAATCGAGCAGTACTTC. This codes for CAISGLAGGIEQYF.

J is TRBJ2-4 and V is TRBV19; 7 bases map to TRBD2. The J call may be incorrect, as the DNA end agrees better with TRBJ2-7. This CDR3 has 16 amino acids. Looked up from germline, CDR1 is LNHDA and CDR2 is SQIVND (reference sequence). The CDR3 DNA reads as TGTGCCAGTAGCATGTCCCGGAGCGGGGCCACCTACGAGCAGTACTTC. Translation gives CASSMSRSGATYEQYF.